This T cell receptor (beta chain) was identified in a study of spatial heterogeneity in lung cancer. One entry per CDR3 protein results from TCRdb running MiXCR on the 5' RACE reads. Of roughly 46,000 distinct CDR3 sequences in the sample, about an eighth were seen once. Time point denoted: blood at routine non-recurrence follow-up after resection. The sample holds a few counts of this clonotype. The CDR3 contains 14 residues. V gave up 4 bases and J gave up 5 bases, with 13 bases separating them. Germline assignment: CDR1 SGHAT and CDR2 FQNNGV. This specimen was PBMCs, taken at follow-up. This clonotype originated in a male donor with early-stage non-small cell lung cancer. The chain has TRBV11-2 and TRBJ2-3; TRBD2 is a possible D gene (6 bases). DNA for the CDR3: TGTGCCAGCAGCTCATCGGGGGAACGAGATACGCAGTATTTT. Its translation is CASSSSGERDTQYF.